The T cell receptor beta chain under discussion was sequenced for a study of PD-L1 blockade in urothelial cancer. Described time point: pretreatment peripheral blood. V shed 10 bases and J shed 5 bases, with 14 bases lying between them. The CDR3 is 12 amino acids. The germline V gene has CDR1 MGHDK and CDR2 SYGVNS. Data came from immunoSEQ multiplex PCR; TCRdb stores just in-frame clones and leaves some out. The data hold more than 55,000 clones, with roughly 79% observed a single time. Sequences were derived from PBMCs, sampled around atezolizumab (anti-PD-L1) treatment. The chain combines TRBV25-1 with TRBJ2-5; D unclear. This clonotype was obtained from a man in his 70s with urothelial cancer. As DNA, the CDR3 is TGTGCCACAAGGAGTTCACGGGAGACCCAGTACTTC. Residues: CATRSSRETQYF.